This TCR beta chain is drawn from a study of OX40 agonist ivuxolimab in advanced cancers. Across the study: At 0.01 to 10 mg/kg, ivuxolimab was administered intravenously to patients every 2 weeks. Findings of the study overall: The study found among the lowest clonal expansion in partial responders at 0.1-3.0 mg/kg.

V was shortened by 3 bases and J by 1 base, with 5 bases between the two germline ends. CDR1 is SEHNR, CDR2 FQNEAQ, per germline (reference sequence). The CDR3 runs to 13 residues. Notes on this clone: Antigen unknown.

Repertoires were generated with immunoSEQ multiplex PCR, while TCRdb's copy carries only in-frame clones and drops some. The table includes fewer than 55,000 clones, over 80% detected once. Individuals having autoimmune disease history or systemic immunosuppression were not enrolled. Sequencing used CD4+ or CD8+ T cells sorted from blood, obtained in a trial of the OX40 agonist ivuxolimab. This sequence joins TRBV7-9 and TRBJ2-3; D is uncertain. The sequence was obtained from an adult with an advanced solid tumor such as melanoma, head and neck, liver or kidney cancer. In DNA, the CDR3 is TGTGCCAGCAGCTTTCGAGGCACAGATACGCAGTATTTT. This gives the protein CASSFRGTDTQYF.